Listed below are T cell receptor beta chains from one sample, sequenced in a study of T cells in tumors after PD-1 blockade. Clones were read by immunoSEQ multiplex PCR, and TCRdb kept only the in-frame ones, dropping some. This table holds fewer than 55,000 clones, over 70% found once. Sequenced here: PBMCs, sampled before anti-PD-1 treatment. The receptors shown here come from a human donor with basal cell carcinoma. Both conserved end residues are part of each CDR3. Each record gives: clone size, V gene, D gene, J gene, CDR3 DNA, CDR3 protein. A D gene is named only where the DNA matches it firmly. The size of a clone is reported for some rows only, either as once, few or many, or as a class for expanded clones.

>few|TRBV5-1|NA|TRBJ2-7
TGCGCCAGCAGCTTCTTAGGGGGCTACGAGCAGTACTTC
CASSFLGGYEQYF
>NA|TRBV18|NA|TRBJ1-1
TGTGCCAGCTCTCAAGACAGGCACCCGCTTCAAGCTTTCTTT
CASSQDRHPLQAFF
>few|TRBV18|TRBD1|TRBJ2-7
TGTGCCAGCTCCGGAGGGACAGGGATTAACGAGCAGTACTTC
CASSGGTGINEQYF
>NA|TRBV5-1|NA|TRBJ2-3
TGCGCCAGCAGAAGGGACTCGCCAGCCACAGATACGCAGTATTTT
CASRRDSPATDTQYF
>NA|TRBV27|TRBD1|TRBJ2-1
TGTGCCAGCAGTTTATCGAGGGGGCACTACAATGAGCAGTTCTTC
CASSLSRGHYNEQFF
>NA|TRBV5-6|NA|TRBJ2-7
TGTGCCAGCAGCTTGGAGGGGCGCGGACTCCCCCACGAGCAGTACTTC
CASSLEGRGLPHEQYF
>NA|TRBV12-2|NA|TRBJ1-1
TGTGCAAGTCGCTTCGATTTCCCCCGGGAAGCTGAAGCTTTCTTT
CASRFDFPREAEAFF
>NA|TRBV15|TRBD1|TRBJ2-7
TGTGCCACCAGCAGAGTGGGGACAGGACCTTCCGAGCAGTACTTC
CATSRVGTGPSEQYF
>NA|TRBV25-1|NA|TRBJ1-2
TGTGCCAGCAGTAGAGGGTTGAACTATGGCTACACCTTC
CASSRGLNYGYTF
>NA|TRBV6-5|TRBD1|TRBJ2-7
TGTGCCAGCAGTTACGCGACAGGGTACGAGCAGTACTTC
CASSYATGYEQYF
>NA|TRBV9|NA|TRBJ2-1
TGTGCCAGCAGCGGGGACGGGGCACAGCAGTTCTTC
CASSGDGAQQFF
>NA|TRBV2|NA|TRBJ1-6
TGTGCCAGCAGTGAAGCGAGGGCGGGGCCCAGTAATTCACCCCTCCACTTT
CASSEARAGPSNSPLHF
>NA|TRBV25-1|TRBD2|TRBJ2-5
TGTGCCAGCAGTGGGACTAGCGGGGGGGAGACCCAGTACTTC
CASSGTSGGETQYF
>NA|TRBV11-1|NA|TRBJ1-1
TGTGCCAGCAGCTTAGGGGCCTTGGGGGGCACTGAAGCTTTCTTT
CASSLGALGGTEAFF
>NA|TRBV5-6|NA|TRBJ2-2
TGTGCCAGCAGCCATACCGGGGAGCTGTTTTTT
CASSHTGELFF
>NA|TRBV11-3|NA|TRBJ1-2
TGTGCCAGCAGCTTATCAGGGTATGGCTACACCTTC
CASSLSGYGYTF
>NA|TRBV6-1|NA|TRBJ2-5
TGTGCCAGCAGTGATCGAGCGGGTCAAGAGACCCAGTACTTC
CASSDRAGQETQYF
>NA|TRBV18|NA|TRBJ2-7
TGTGCCAGCTCGCCAGGGGTTTACGAGCAGTACTTC
CASSPGVYEQYF
>NA|TRBV20-1|NA|TRBJ1-1
TGCAGTGCTCGTGGGGGGGAAAGGTTGAACACTGAAGCTTTCTTT
CSARGGERLNTEAFF
>NA|TRBV2|NA|TRBJ1-2
TGTGCCAGCAGTGTAATCGGCTATGGCTACACCTTC
CASSVIGYGYTF
>once|TRBV5-6|NA|TRBJ2-7
TGTGCCAGCAGCTTGGCGTACGAGCAGTACTTC
CASSLAYEQYF
>NA|TRBV7-2|NA|TRBJ2-1
TGTGCCAGCAGCTCACCGGGACGAGGCTACAATGAGCAGTTCTTC
CASSSPGRGYNEQFF
>NA|TRBV7-9|NA|TRBJ2-2
TGTGCCAGCAGCCCCCCCCCGACAGGGACTTGGGACACCGGGGAGCTGTTTTTT
CASSPPPTGTWDTGELFF
>NA|TRBV2|NA|TRBJ2-1
TGTGCCAGCAGTGAAGCAGGCATACGGGGAAAGTTCTTC
CASSEAGIRGKFF
>NA|TRBV27|NA|TRBJ1-5
TGTGCCAGCAGTTTACAGGGGTACAATCAGCCCCAGCATTTT
CASSLQGYNQPQHF
>NA|TRBV7-6|NA|TRBJ1-2
TGTGCCAGCAGCCCCGGGACGGCGAATTTTGGCTACACCTTC
CASSPGTANFGYTF
>NA|TRBV6-5|TRBD1|TRBJ2-5
TGTGCCAGCAGGACCGAGGGGGCAAGGACCCAGTACTTC
CASRTEGARTQYF
>NA|TRBV10-1|NA|TRBJ2-7
TGCGCCAGCAGTCCGGGACGGGACTCCTACGAGCAGTACTTC
CASSPGRDSYEQYF
>NA|TRBV4-1|NA|TRBJ2-3
TGCGCCAGCAGCCAAGACGGCAGGGGAGTAACAGATACGCAGTATTTT
CASSQDGRGVTDTQYF
>NA|TRBV19|TRBD1|TRBJ1-2
TGTGCCAGTAGTATAGATCTATGGATGAAGGGGGCGGGCTATGGCTACACCTTC
CASSIDLWMKGAGYGYTF
>NA|TRBV12-3/TRBV12-4|TRBD1|TRBJ2-3
TGTGCCAGCACCGAGGGACAGGGGGTTACGCAGTATTTT
CASTEGQGVTQYF
>once|TRBV5-1|TRBD1|TRBJ1-2
TGCGCCAGCGGGTACCGGGACAGGGGACACTATGGCTACACCTTC
CASGYRDRGHYGYTF
>once|TRBV9|TRBD2|TRBJ2-5
TGTGCCAGCAGCGTAGTAGCGGGGGTTCAAGAGACCCAGTACTTC
CASSVVAGVQETQYF
>NA|TRBV1|NA|TRBJ2-7
TGCACCAGCAGCCCGAAAGAATCGGGAGAAAGAAGAGACGAGCAGTACTTC
CTSSPKESGERRDEQYF
>NA|TRBV28|NA|TRBJ1-5
TGTGCCAGCAGTTTAGGTTACGGCAATCAGCCCCAGCATTTT
CASSLGYGNQPQHF
>NA|TRBV10-3|NA|TRBJ2-7
TGTGCCATCTCTTCAGCAGGCACCTCCTACGAGCAGTACTTC
CAISSAGTSYEQYF
>NA|TRBV30|NA|TRBJ1-2
TGTGCCTGGACTTCAGAGCCGCTCTATGGCTACACCTTC
CAWTSEPLYGYTF
>NA|TRBV18|NA|TRBJ1-5
TGTGCCAGCTCACCATCATATCTCAGGGACCAGCCCCAGCATTTT
CASSPSYLRDQPQHF
>NA|TRBV19|NA|TRBJ1-4
TGTGCCAGTATGAAGGGGGATGGGGAAAAACTGTTTTTT
CASMKGDGEKLFF
>NA|TRBV19|TRBD2|TRBJ2-2
TGTGCCACCCTAGGCGTTAGCGGGGGGGCCAGAGAGACCGGGGAGCTGTTTTTT
CATLGVSGGARETGELFF
>NA|TRBV11-3|NA|TRBJ2-7
TGTGCCAGCAGCTTAAGCGCAGGGAGCGAGCAGTACTTC
CASSLSAGSEQYF
>NA|TRBV7-7|NA|TRBJ2-3
TGTGCTAGCACCCCCGGCCTCCGGGCTATCACAGATACGCAGTATTTT
CASTPGLRAITDTQYF
>NA|TRBV6-4|TRBD1|TRBJ1-5
TGTGCCAGCAGTGGGGACAGAAATCAGCCCCAGCATTTT
CASSGDRNQPQHF
>NA|TRBV6-5|NA|TRBJ1-1
TGTGCCAGCAGTAGGGGACATGGGGCCACTGAAGCTTTCTTT
CASSRGHGATEAFF
>NA|TRBV5-1|NA|TRBJ2-2
TGCGCCAGCAGCTCCGAAACGACCGGGACAAAGAACACCGGGGAGCTGTTTTTT
CASSSETTGTKNTGELFF
>NA|TRBV9|NA|TRBJ1-1
TGTGCCAGCAGCGTAGGTGCAGTTTTCGCTGAAGCTTTCTTT
CASSVGAVFAEAFF
>NA|TRBV28|TRBD2|TRBJ2-7
TGTGCCAGCATCCCCTCAGGTCGCGGGGGGGCCGAGCAGTACTTC
CASIPSGRGGAEQYF
>NA|TRBV2|TRBD1|TRBJ1-5
TGTGCCAGCATGGGGACAGGGTTGAGCAATCAGCCCCAGCATTTT
CASMGTGLSNQPQHF
>NA|TRBV13|NA|TRBJ2-7
TGTGCCAGCAGTCCGATTGGGGGGAGGAACGAGCAGTACTTC
CASSPIGGRNEQYF
>NA|TRBV18|NA|TRBJ2-7
TGTGCCAGCTCACCAACTACCTACGAGCAGTACTTC
CASSPTTYEQYF
>NA|TRBV18|NA|TRBJ2-5
TGTGCCAGCTCCCCCCCGGCGGGGACAGAGACCCAGTACTTC
CASSPPAGTETQYF
>NA|TRBV3-1/TRBV3-2|NA|TRBJ1-2
TGTGCCAGCAGCCCCCATCCCGGTGCTAACTATGGCTACACCTTC
CASSPHPGANYGYTF
>NA|TRBV18|TRBD2|TRBJ2-7
TGTGCCAGCTCACCCGGGAGGTTCACCTACGAGCAGTACTTC
CASSPGRFTYEQYF
>NA|TRBV5-1|TRBD1|TRBJ1-3
TGCGCCAGCAGCTTAGAGGGACAGCTCTCTGGAAACACCATATATTTT
CASSLEGQLSGNTIYF
>few|TRBV19|NA|TRBJ1-5
TGTGCCAGTAGTCCGACAGTGGGCCTTAGTCAGCCCCAGCATTTT
CASSPTVGLSQPQHF